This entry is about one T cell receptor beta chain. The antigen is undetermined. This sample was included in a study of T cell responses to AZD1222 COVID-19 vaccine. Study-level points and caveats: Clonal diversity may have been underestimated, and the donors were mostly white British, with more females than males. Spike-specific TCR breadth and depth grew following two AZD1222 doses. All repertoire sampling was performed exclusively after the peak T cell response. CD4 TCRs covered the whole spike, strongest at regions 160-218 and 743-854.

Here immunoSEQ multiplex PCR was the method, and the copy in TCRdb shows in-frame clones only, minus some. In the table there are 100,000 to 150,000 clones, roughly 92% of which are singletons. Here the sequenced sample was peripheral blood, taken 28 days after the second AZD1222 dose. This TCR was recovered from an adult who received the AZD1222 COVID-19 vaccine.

The CDR3 nucleotides read TGTGCCAGCAGTGAGGGGGCTCGGGGCTACACCTTC. This encodes CASSEGARGYTF. V usage is TRBV25-1 and J usage is TRBJ1-2, with TRBD1 as a possible D gene (6 bases). The V gene's germline CDR1 is MGHDK and CDR2 SYGVNS. The CDR3 is 12 amino acids. With 3 bases removed from V and 8 bases from J, the gap between germline ends came to 10 bases.